This T cell receptor (beta chain) was recovered during a study of identical twins. TCRdb called the 5' RACE reads again in MiXCR, with one record for every CDR3 protein. There are 400,000 to 600,000 distinct CDR3 sequences in the sample; more than 20% occur only once, and approximately 0.52% lies in the top ten. This clonotype was observed a handful of times. The CDR3 length is 16 residues. Germline-derived CDR1 and CDR2 are SGHDT and YYEEEE. V lost 3 bases to trimming and J lost 2 bases, with 18 bases between them. The sample also formed part of further work on yellow fever vaccine responses in identical twins.

The sequence came from a woman between 18 and 30 years old in good health. Specimen: CD4+ T cells sorted from blood. This chain joins TRBV5-6 and TRBJ2-7; a weak D match, TRBD1 (5 bases). The CDR3, as DNA: TGTGCCAGCAGCTGGGCAACAGGTGGAAGTCCCTACGAGCAGTACTTC. Protein: CASSWATGGSPYEQYF.